These 30 T cell receptor beta chains share one sample of origin, sequenced in a study of cytomegalovirus exposure and HLA in healthy donors. Vbeta (60) and Jbeta (13) primers were used in the PCR. Profiled with immunoSEQ multiplex PCR; TCRdb holds only in-frame clones, not every one. The profile covers 120,000 to 150,000 clones, with 70% to 80% appearing a single time and 8.8% taken by the ten largest. Input material: PBMCs. The source is a woman aged 45 to 65 in good health and CMV-seropositive.

The rearrangement links TRBV7-9 to TRBJ1-1; 8 bases agree with TRBD1. There are 15 residues in the CDR3. Germline V gives CDR1 SEHNR, CDR2 FQNEAQ (reference sequence). V trimming: 5 bases; J trimming: 4 bases; junction bases outside the gene matches: 9. Written as DNA, the CDR3 is TGTGCCAGCAGCCCCCAATTAGGACAGGGCACTGAAGCTTTCTTT. Translation gives CASSPQLGQGTEAFF.

Of note for this clone: At one end the junction does not follow the germline gene, possibly because of a read error. The CDR3 nucleotides read TGTGCCAGCAGGTTGGACCACTCCCAAGAGACCCAGTACTTC. Encoded protein: CASRLDHSQETQYF. The V gene is TRBV5-4, the J gene TRBJ2-5; no definite D call. Germline V gene lookup returns CDR1 SGHNT and CDR2 YYREEE (reference sequence). CDR3 length: 14 residues.

As to this clone: This same CDR3 is encoded by further DNA sequences in the sample. The chain employs TRBV11-2 and TRBJ2-7, with no clear D. Deletions cut 0 bases from V and 0 bases from J, with 9 bases between. The V gene's germline CDR1 is SGHAT and CDR2 FQNNGV. This CDR3 region has 15 residues. CDR3 sequence: CASSLDLGASYEQYF. In DNA, the CDR3 is TGTGCCAGCAGCTTAGATCTCGGTGCCTCCTACGAGCAGTACTTC.

V and J are TRBV29-1 and TRBJ2-1, with 12 bases lining up with TRBD2. The CDR3 is 14 amino acids. The germline CDR1 and CDR2 sequences are SQVTM and ANQGSEA. Germline trimming cut 3 bases from V and 6 bases from J; bases unmatched to any gene: 3. CDR3 nucleotides: TGCAGCGTTGACGGACTAGCGGGGATCAATGAGCAGTTCTTC. Protein sequence: CSVDGLAGINEQFF.

The rearrangement uses TRBV5-5 and TRBJ1-6; D gene uncertain. The germline gives CDR1 SGHKS, CDR2 YYEKEE (reference sequence). CDR3 length equals 14 residues. Trimming took 4 bases from V and 8 from J, leaving 13 bases between them. For the CDR3, the DNA is TGTGCCAGCAGCCATCCAGTCGAAGATTCACCCCTCCACTTT. Its translation is CASSHPVEDSPLHF.

The gene calls are TRBV28 and TRBJ2-3, with 8 bases aligning to TRBD1. Germline CDR1 MDHEN, CDR2 SYDVKM. V lost 7 bases and J lost 0; bases outside the gene matches: 6. This CDR3 has 15 residues. CDR3 residues: CASTRTGWSTDTQYF. The CDR3 DNA sequence: TGTGCCAGCACTAGGACAGGGTGGAGCACAGATACGCAGTATTTT.

V gene TRBV19 combines with J gene TRBJ2-2; TRBD2 matches 9 bases. The CDR3 loop spans 17 amino acids. Germline V lookup: CDR1 LNHDA, CDR2 SQIVND (reference sequence). V lost 6 bases to trimming and J lost 6 bases; unmatched junction nucleotides: 14. The CDR3 loop is CASSPPRGGGVPGELFF. CDR3 DNA: TGTGCCAGTAGCCCGCCGCGAGGCGGGGGGGTTCCCGGGGAGCTGTTTTTT.

This clone was picked up a small number of times. The chain carries TRBV5-1 and TRBJ1-6, with 10 bases lining up with TRBD1. Trimming removed 5 bases from V and 9 bases from J; junction bases left unmatched: 5. From germline, CDR1 is SGHRS and CDR2 YFSETQ. This CDR3 spans 14 amino acids. CDR3 sequence: CASSPGQGSSPLHF. CDR3 bases: TGCGCCAGCAGTCCGGGACAGGGGAGTTCACCCCTCCACTTT.

This clone showed up just a few times. This chain joins TRBV6-5 and TRBJ1-6; D unclear. Per germline, CDR1 MNHEY and CDR2 SVGAGI. V shed 10 bases and J shed 8 bases, with 18 bases lying between them. The CDR3 length is 14 residues. The CDR3, as DNA: TGTGCCACCCGCGGGGATAGGGATGATTCACCCCTCCACTTT. This gives the protein CATRGDRDDSPLHF.

The gene calls are TRBV4-3 and TRBJ2-5; 9 positions match TRBD2. J gave up 1 base and V 5 bases, and 5 bases lay outside the gene matches. This CDR3 region has 15 residues. From germline, CDR1 is LGHNA and CDR2 YSLEER. The CDR3 reads CASSFSGGPQETQYF. Written as DNA, the CDR3 is TGCGCCAGCAGCTTTAGCGGGGGCCCCCAAGAGACCCAGTACTTC.

The chain uses TRBV7-2 and TRBJ2-5, with D tentatively TRBD2 (5 bases). Germline V gene sequence: CDR1 SGHTA, CDR2 FQGNSA. V was clipped by 5 bases and J by 11 bases, with 24 bases between them. The CDR3 contains 15 residues. In DNA, the CDR3 is TGTGCCAGCAGCCCCGACACTGCCGTAGTCGGGGAGCAGTACTTC. Translating gives CASSPDTAVVGEQYF.

The chain combines TRBV6-6 with TRBJ1-2; no firm D call. The CDR3 runs to 11 residues. The germline gives CDR1 MNHNY, CDR2 SVGAGI (reference sequence). Trimming stripped 1 base from V and 6 bases from J, with 3 bases between. The CDR3 is CASSYLDGYTF. DNA for the CDR3: TGTGCCAGCAGTTACTTAGATGGCTACACCTTC.

CDR3: CASSMGHMNTEAFF. In DNA, the CDR3 is TGCGCCAGCAGTATGGGACACATGAACACTGAAGCTTTCTTT. The chain carries TRBV5-1 and TRBJ1-1; tentative D call: TRBD1 (6 bases). The germline CDR1 and CDR2 sequences are SGHRS and YFSETQ. The germline V and J ends were trimmed by 5 bases and 0 bases, with 11 bases remaining between them. The CDR3 has 14 residues.

Concerning this clone itself: At the DNA level, this CDR3 is encoded by other sequences in the same sample as well. The chain employs TRBV5-1 and TRBJ2-3; maybe TRBD2 (6 bases). Trimming stripped 2 bases from V and 2 bases from J, with 9 bases between. This CDR3 has 14 amino acids. CDR1 and CDR2 from the germline V gene are SGHRS and YFSETQ. The CDR3 nucleotides read TGCGCCAGCAGCTTAGGAGGGGACACAGATACGCAGTATTTT. It yields the protein CASSLGGDTDTQYF.

This clone was seen a single time. V is TRBV4-1 and J is TRBJ2-5, with D perhaps TRBD2 (5 bases). Per germline, CDR1 MGHRA and CDR2 YSYEKL. The CDR3 covers 14 residues. Trimming took off 2 bases at V and 11 bases at J, with 18 bases between the two ends. The CDR3 is CASSQQNGLPEQYF. The CDR3 coding sequence is TGCGCCAGCAGCCAACAAAACGGACTCCCTGAGCAGTACTTC.

This rearrangement joins TRBV20-1 to TRBJ1-4; tentative D call: TRBD1 (5 bases). CDR1 is DFQATT, CDR2 SNEGSKA, per germline (reference sequence). CDR3 size: 11 residues. V lost 7 bases and J 10 bases, leaving 13 bases between the germline ends. The CDR3 loop is CSVTQGGKLFF. The CDR3 coding sequence is TGCAGTGTCACCCAGGGAGGAAAACTGTTTTTT.

The gene calls are TRBV7-9 and TRBJ1-2; no definite D call. V dropped 5 bases and J dropped 1 base, with 14 bases sitting between them. CDR1 is SEHNR, CDR2 FQNEAQ, per germline (reference sequence). The CDR3 length is 15 residues. The CDR3 protein is CASSHIRGGNYGYTF. The CDR3 DNA sequence: TGTGCCAGCAGCCACATTCGGGGAGGTAACTATGGCTACACCTTC.

V is TRBV27 and J is TRBJ1-4; D is perhaps TRBD1 (5 bases). The V gene lost 5 bases and the J gene lost 0 bases, with 7 bases spanning the gap. This CDR3 has 14 amino acids. Germline lookup yields CDR1 MNHEY and CDR2 SMNVEV (reference sequence). CDR3 loop: CASSRQSTNEKLFF. The CDR3 coding sequence is TGTGCCAGCAGTCGACAGTCAACTAATGAAAAACTGTTTTTT.

V and J are TRBV6-6 and TRBJ1-4, with D unclear. The CDR3 spans 15 residues. Germline CDR1 is MNHNY and CDR2 is SVGAGI (reference sequence). V lost 2 bases and J 5 bases, leaving 12 bases between the germline ends. Here the CDR3 DNA reads TGTGCCAGCAGTTACGCTGACAACGGAAATGAAAAACTGTTTTTT. Its protein product is CASSYADNGNEKLFF.

This clone was detected once. The V call is TRBV10-3, the J call TRBJ2-1; 11 bases match TRBD2. The V gene end was trimmed by 11 bases and the J gene end by 5 bases; junction bases not matched to a gene: 5. Per germline, CDR1 ENHRY and CDR2 SYGVKD. This CDR3 spans 13 amino acids. The CDR3 protein is CAATSGTNNEQFF. CDR3 DNA: TGTGCCGCGACTAGCGGGACAAACAATGAGCAGTTCTTC.

CDR3: CASSSGNYNEQFF. The DNA of the CDR3 is TGTGCCAGCAGCTCGGGGAATTACAATGAGCAGTTCTTC. This chain uses TRBV7-2 with TRBJ2-1; TRBD2 is a possible D gene (5 bases). Trimming took off 4 bases at V and 4 bases at J, with 8 bases between the two ends. Germline-derived CDR1 and CDR2 are SGHTA and FQGNSA. The CDR3 totals 13 residues.

In nucleotides, the CDR3 is TGTGCCAGCAGCCCCCAGGGGGGTGGGAATAATTCACCCCTCCACTTT. Protein: CASSPQGGGNNSPLHF. The chain combines TRBV9 with TRBJ1-6; the match to TRBD1 covers 7 bases. The trim removed 4 bases at V and 5 bases at J, leaving 9 bases unmatched. The CDR3 extends over 16 amino acids. The germline gives CDR1 SGDLS, CDR2 YYNGEE.

This clone was found a few times. The rearrangement links TRBV18 to TRBJ2-7; weak D call: TRBD1 (5 bases). Germline V gives CDR1 KGHSH, CDR2 LQKENI. The CDR3 spans 15 residues. Trimming cost V 2 bases and J 3 bases, with 14 bases left between them. CDR3 bases: TGTGCCAGCTCACCAGGCCAGGGTATCAGCTACGAGCAGTACTTC. Translating it yields CASSPGQGISYEQYF. The full variable domain, its missing parts supplied by reference TRBV18 and TRBJ2-7, is NAGVMQNPRHLVRRRGQEARLRCSPMKGHSHVYWYRQLPEEGLKFMVYLQKENIIDESGMPKERFSAEFPKEGPSILRIQQVVRGDSAAYFCASSPGQGISYEQYFGPGTRLTVT.

The V and J genes are TRBV5-1 and TRBJ2-1, with 8 bases lining up with TRBD1. CDR1 and CDR2 (germline): SGHRS, YFSETQ. This CDR3 has 15 amino acids. Trimming removed 6 bases from V and 2 bases from J; junction bases left unmatched: 7. This chain's CDR3 is CASTSGQGTYNEQFF. DNA of the CDR3: TGCGCCAGCACATCAGGACAGGGAACCTACAATGAGCAGTTCTTC.

V usage is TRBV9 and J usage is TRBJ1-1; possible D gene TRBD1, 5 bases. The germline V gene has CDR1 SGDLS and CDR2 YYNGEE. Trimming took off 0 bases at V and 1 base at J, with 10 bases between the two ends. This CDR3 comprises 15 residues. CDR3 coding DNA: TGTGCCAGCAGCGTAGCCCTGGGGCCGAACACTGAAGCTTTCTTT. It is translated as CASSVALGPNTEAFF. Drawing the rest from reference TRBV9 and TRBJ1-1, the complete variable domain is DSGVTQTPKHLITATGQRVTLRCSPRSGDLSVYWYQQSLDQGLQFLIQYYNGEERAKGNILERFSAQQFPDLHSELNLSSLELGDSALYFCASSVALGPNTEAFFGQGTRLTVV.

V usage is TRBV5-4 and J usage is TRBJ1-3; TRBD1 is a possible D gene (5 bases). Trimming took 2 bases from V and 4 from J, leaving 7 bases between them. CDR3 length equals 13 residues. The germline V gene encodes CDR1 SGHNT and CDR2 YYREEE (reference sequence). CDR3 nucleotide sequence: TGTGCCAGCAGCTTAGGGGCCGGAAACACCATATATTTT. Its translation is CASSLGAGNTIYF. Variable domain in full (rest from reference TRBV5-4 and TRBJ1-3): ETGVTQSPTHLIKTRGQQVTLRCSSQSGHNTVSWYQQALGQGPQFIFQYYREEENGRGNFPPRFSGLQFPNYSSELNVNALELDDSALYLCASSLGAGNTIYFGEGSWLTVV.

This chain joins TRBV20-1 and TRBJ2-1; D is unclear. V lost 2 bases, J lost 9 bases, and 8 bases lay in between. Germline V gene sequence: CDR1 DFQATT, CDR2 SNEGSKA (reference sequence). The CDR3 has 11 residues. Here the CDR3 DNA reads TGCAGTGCTAGAAGACTTCTTGAGCAGTTCTTC. It is translated as CSARRLLEQFF.

The chain employs TRBV6-5 and TRBJ2-2; possible D gene TRBD1, 6 bases. This CDR3 region has 15 residues. Germline CDR1 is MNHEY and CDR2 is SVGAGI. The V gene lost 10 bases and the J gene lost 5 bases, with 20 bases spanning the gap. CDR3 sequence reads: CATSPPGVGTGELFF. CDR3 in DNA: TGTGCCACCAGCCCCCCAGGGGTGGGGACCGGGGAGCTGTTTTTT.

This clone was recorded once. The chain combines TRBV6-1 with TRBJ1-2; 11 nucleotides match TRBD1. This CDR3 is 19 amino acids long. V shed 2 bases, J shed 6 bases, and the junction held 17 bases outside the gene matches. Germline CDR1 is MNHNS and CDR2 is SASEGT. The CDR3 bases are TGTGCCAGCAGTGAACCTCCGCTCTGGACAGGGGGCGCCAAAAATGGCTACACCTTC. Protein: CASSEPPLWTGGAKNGYTF.

J is TRBJ2-2 and V is TRBV11-3, with D maybe TRBD1 (5 bases). V was trimmed by 5 bases and J by 6 bases, leaving 13 bases between them. The CDR3 extends over 14 amino acids. Germline values: CDR1 SGHNT, CDR2 YENEEA. The CDR3 DNA sequence: TGTGCCAGCAGCCCCAGGACAAATTCCGGGGAGCTGTTTTTT. It yields the protein CASSPRTNSGELFF.